These T cell receptor beta chains were read from a single sample in a study of blood T cell repertoires in COVID-19. Produced via immunoSEQ multiplex PCR; TCRdb's table is partial and in-frame only. This table holds some 200,000 clones, 75% to 80% found once. The sample taken for sequencing was peripheral blood. The receptors derive from a woman between 65 and 79 years old with acute or convalescent COVID-19. Both conserved end residues are trimmed from each CDR3. Fields, in order: V gene, CDR3 protein.

v_call: TRBV2
cdr3_aa: ASSPNQAGGELF

v_call: TRBV10-3
cdr3_aa: AISFNPNEKLF

v_call: TRBV5-4
cdr3_aa: ASTKTRGSTEAF

v_call: TRBV10-3
cdr3_aa: AISESFTGDNYGYT

v_call: TRBV7-2
cdr3_aa: ASSLTRNTGELF

v_call: TRBV3-1/TRBV3-2
cdr3_aa: ASSLKAGTENTEAF

v_call: TRBV19
cdr3_aa: ASSISALIGQGSNQPQH

v_call: TRBV6-1
cdr3_aa: ASSETVEEKLF

v_call: TRBV7-8
cdr3_aa: ASSFDTIANEKLF

v_call: TRBV24-1
cdr3_aa: ATSDFRTPGGDTQY

v_call: TRBV30
cdr3_aa: AWSAGQRMNTEAF

v_call: TRBV11-2
cdr3_aa: ASSSIRSSTDTQY

v_call: TRBV6-5
cdr3_aa: ASTTGLGSYNEQF

v_call: TRBV5-1
cdr3_aa: ASRIDSSYEQY

v_call: TRBV19
cdr3_aa: ASGQGGGGRPNTEAF

v_call: TRBV2
cdr3_aa: ASSASGTEYNSPLH

v_call: TRBV14
cdr3_aa: ASSPFQTSPGELF

v_call: TRBV6-5
cdr3_aa: ASRSRDYYNEQF

v_call: TRBV19
cdr3_aa: ASSILGTGQDQPQH

v_call: TRBV9
cdr3_aa: ASSVDRSTSGRHEQY

v_call: TRBV5-1
cdr3_aa: ASSLAGQGFQAEAF

v_call: TRBV29-1
cdr3_aa: SATGHRDGEGNNYGYT

v_call: TRBV7-9
cdr3_aa: ASSDQDGNSPLH

v_call: TRBV12-3/TRBV12-4
cdr3_aa: ASSRVTDTQY

v_call: TRBV6-5
cdr3_aa: ASTKRGLFGGYT

v_call: TRBV7-9
cdr3_aa: ASSSGTSGRSTAETQY

v_call: TRBV3-1/TRBV3-2
cdr3_aa: ASSQTGRRGETQY

v_call: TRBV4-1
cdr3_aa: ASSRGQGAVAEQF

v_call: TRBV6-6
cdr3_aa: ASSPRQGPNRGEKLF

v_call: TRBV3-1/TRBV3-2
cdr3_aa: ASSPTGNYGYT

v_call: TRBV6-6
cdr3_aa: ASSPGGLGYNEQF

v_call: TRBV2
cdr3_aa: ASSVGLGEQY